This paragraph reports one T cell receptor (beta chain). Its target is not known. These data are taken from a study of cytomegalovirus exposure and HLA in healthy donors. Study-wide results and limits: The majority of TCR sequences were rare, yet some public TCRs appeared in many donors. Later analysis revealed greater clonal expansion in HLA-associated TCR beta chains than in equally common others. There was a cluster of highly shared sequence variants that was likely a sequencing artifact.

Researchers ran the PCR with 60 Vbeta and 13 Jbeta primers. This table comes from immunoSEQ multiplex PCR, and its TCRdb copy is limited to in-frame clones, with some not included. The sample gives some 200,000 clones, approximately 80% of which show up once; around 0.2% is in the top ten. The CDR3 extends over 17 amino acids. Unmatched junction bases numbered 12, after V lost 4 bases and J lost 6 bases. Germline CDR1 reads SGDLS; CDR2 reads YYNGEE. Specimen: PBMCs. The TCR sequence derives from a girl aged 2-15 years in good health and CMV-seronegative. V is TRBV9 and J is TRBJ2-2, with 10 nucleotides matching TRBD2. CDR3 coding DNA: TGTGCCAGCAGCCTCGGAGCGGGAGGGCCTTCGTCCGGGGAGCTGTTTTTT. It codes for CASSLGAGGPSSGELFF.